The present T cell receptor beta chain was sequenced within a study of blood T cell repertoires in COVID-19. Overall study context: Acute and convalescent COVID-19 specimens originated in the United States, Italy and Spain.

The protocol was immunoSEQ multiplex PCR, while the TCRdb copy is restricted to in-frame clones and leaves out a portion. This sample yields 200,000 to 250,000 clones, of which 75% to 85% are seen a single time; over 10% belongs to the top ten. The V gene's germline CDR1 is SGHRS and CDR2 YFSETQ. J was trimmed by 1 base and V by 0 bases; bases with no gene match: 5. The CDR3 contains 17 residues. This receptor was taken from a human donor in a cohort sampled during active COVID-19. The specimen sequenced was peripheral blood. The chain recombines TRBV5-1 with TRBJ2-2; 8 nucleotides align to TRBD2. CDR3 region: CASSLVFSGVNTGELFF. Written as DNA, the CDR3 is TGCGCCAGCAGCTTGGTTTTTAGCGGGGTGAACACCGGGGAGCTGTTTTTT.